This T cell receptor beta chain was documented in a study of T cell responses to AZD1222 COVID-19 vaccine. Profiled with immunoSEQ multiplex PCR; TCRdb holds only in-frame clones, not every one. The profile shows some 120,000 clones, 88% of them singletons. V lost 10 bases to trimming and J lost 6 bases, with 19 bases between them. Germline-derived CDR1 and CDR2 are MNHEY and SMNVEV (reference sequence). The CDR3 consists of 15 residues. The receptor comes from an adult in good health. The specimen was peripheral blood, collected on day 0 of AZD1222 vaccination. The chain couples TRBV27 to TRBJ1-6; D call uncertain. CDR3 loop: CATQEKEDPNSPLHF. Written as DNA, the CDR3 is TGTGCCACCCAGGAAAAAGAAGATCCTAATTCACCCCTCCACTTT.